Below are 17 T cell receptor beta chains sequenced from a single sample in a study of T cell clonotyping in hematopoietic cell transplantation. The method was immunoSEQ multiplex PCR; TCRdb's version includes in-frame clones alone and lacks a portion of them. The profile shows fewer than 50,000 clones, around 94% of them singletons. Sequencing input: peripheral blood mononuclear cells. All receptors derive from a woman aged 50 to 65 in good health. Some clones in this sample may be carry-over from other donors' samples.

The rearrangement uses TRBV7-3 and TRBJ2-6; 8 bases align to TRBD1. V dropped 6 bases and J dropped 4; count of bases not matched to a gene: 14. CDR3 size: 18 residues. From germline, CDR1 is SGHTA and CDR2 FQGTGA. CDR3: CASRMGGQGASGANVLTF. The CDR3 bases are TGTGCCAGCAGGATGGGCGGCCAGGGGGCCTCCGGGGCCAACGTCCTGACTTTC.

The gene calls are TRBV28 and TRBJ1-2, with 7 positions matching TRBD1. Germline V CDR1 and CDR2: MDHEN, SYDVKM. This CDR3 has 15 amino acids. V was pared by 4 bases and J by 1 base, with 6 bases of the junction left unmatched. Written as DNA, the CDR3 is TGTGCCAGCAGTTCTTACAGGGGAAGTAACTATGGCTACACCTTC. This sequence encodes CASSSYRGSNYGYTF.

V is TRBV5-1 and J is TRBJ1-2; no clear D. V lost 0 bases and J lost 3, with 9 bases in between. This CDR3 region has 14 residues. Germline CDR1 is SGHRS and CDR2 is YFSETQ. The CDR3 spells CASSLDSSDYGYTF. As DNA, the CDR3 is TGCGCCAGCAGCTTGGACAGTTCCGACTATGGCTACACCTTC.

The rearrangement joins TRBV29-1 to TRBJ2-1; D is unclear. CDR1 and CDR2 from the germline V gene are SQVTM and ANQGSEA. Trimming took 3 bases from V and 7 from J, leaving 10 bases between them. CDR3 size: 12 residues. As DNA, the CDR3 is TGCAGCGTTGAGAAGGGCTTGAATGAGCAGTTCTTC. Amino acid sequence: CSVEKGLNEQFF.

V is TRBV5-1 and J is TRBJ2-1, with D unclear. Germline CDR1 reads SGHRS; CDR2 reads YFSETQ. V was cut by 1 base and J by 5 bases, with 1 base left in between. CDR3 length: 11 residues. CDR3 DNA sequence: TGCGCCAGCAGCTTGAACAATGAGCAGTTCTTC. Its protein is CASSLNNEQFF.

The V call is TRBV6-6, the J call TRBJ1-3; maybe TRBD1 (5 bases). This CDR3 contains 15 residues. V lost 0 bases to trimming and J lost 4 bases, with 10 bases between them. CDR1 and CDR2 (germline): MNHNY, SVGAGI (reference sequence). DNA for the CDR3: TGTGCCAGCAGTTACTCAGGGGCAATAGGAAACACCATATATTTT. Its translation: CASSYSGAIGNTIYF.

This chain connects TRBV28 to TRBJ1-6, with TRBD1 matching over 7 bases. Trimming took 2 bases from V and 0 from J; bases not matched to a gene: 7. This CDR3 is built from 18 residues. From germline, CDR1 is MDHEN and CDR2 SYDVKM. CDR3 sequence reads: CASSLPRQGRSYNSPLHF. DNA for the CDR3: TGTGCCAGCAGTTTACCCCGACAGGGCCGCTCCTATAATTCACCCCTCCACTTT.

The chain has TRBV2 and TRBJ1-5; 8 bases match TRBD1. Germline CDR1 reads SNHLY; CDR2 reads FYNNEI. The CDR3 totals 15 residues. Germline trimming cut 5 bases from V and 6 bases from J; bases unmatched to any gene: 9. For the CDR3, the DNA is TGTGCCAGCAGTCCCTCCCGACAGGGGAGTCAGCCCCAGCATTTT. Encoded protein: CASSPSRQGSQPQHF.

CDR3 nucleotide sequence: TGCAGTGCTAGGACAGGGACTGAAGCTTTCTTT. Its protein product is CSARTGTEAFF. This chain connects TRBV20-1 to TRBJ1-1, with 7 bases that match TRBD1. V lost 3 bases and J lost 5; bases outside the gene matches: 0. The CDR3 covers 11 residues. Germline lookup yields CDR1 DFQATT and CDR2 SNEGSKA (reference sequence).

V gene TRBV14 combines with J gene TRBJ1-6; the D is unclear. The germline CDR1 and CDR2 sequences are SGHDN and FVKESK. The CDR3 runs 15 residues. The V gene lost 3 bases and the J gene lost 0 bases, with 6 bases spanning the gap. DNA for the CDR3: TGTGCCAGCAGCCAGGAAAGCTCCTATAATTCACCCCTCCACTTT. Translated: CASSQESSYNSPLHF.

This chain uses TRBV7-9 with TRBJ2-7, with D perhaps TRBD1 (5 bases). This CDR3 has 13 amino acids. Germline CDR1 SEHNR, CDR2 FQNEAQ (reference sequence). V lost 1 base, J lost 4 bases, and 8 bases lay in between. Written as DNA, the CDR3 is TGTGCCAGCAGCTTAGGACAGCTATACGAGCAGTACTTC. Translating gives CASSLGQLYEQYF.

About this clone itself: Within the sample, other DNA sequences also encode this same CDR3. V usage is TRBV25-1 and J usage is TRBJ1-2; D unresolved. Looked up from germline, CDR1 is MGHDK and CDR2 is SYGVNS. With 1 base removed from V and 5 bases from J, the gap between germline ends came to 2 bases. The CDR3 consists of 11 residues. CDR3 coding DNA: TGTGCCAGCAGTGAATCGTATGGCTACACCTTC. It yields the protein CASSESYGYTF.

This clone has a single count. The rearrangement uses TRBV2 and TRBJ1-6; maybe TRBD1 (5 bases). The germline V gene has CDR1 SNHLY and CDR2 FYNNEI. CDR3 length: 15 amino acids. V lost 8 bases, J lost 0 bases, and 11 bases lay in between. CDR3 amino acids: CASFTQGSYNSPLHF. The CDR3 region has the DNA TGTGCCAGCTTTACTCAGGGCTCCTATAATTCACCCCTCCACTTT. Full variable domain (remainder filled in from reference TRBV2 and TRBJ1-6): EPEVTQTPSHQVTQMGQEVILRCVPISNHLYFYWYRQILGQKVEFLVSFYNNEISEKSEIFDDQFSVERPDGSNFTLKIRSTKLEDSAMYFCASFTQGSYNSPLHFGNGTRLTVT.

This clone showed up just once. The rearrangement uses TRBV7-2 and TRBJ1-3; D perhaps matches TRBD1 (6 bases). The CDR3 sequence is 17 residues long. V shed 5 bases and J shed 0 bases, with 17 bases lying between them. Germline values: CDR1 SGHTA, CDR2 FQGNSA. CDR3 amino acids: CASSPQGRGLSGNTIYF. CDR3 DNA sequence: TGTGCCAGCAGCCCCCAGGGGCGTGGACTCTCTGGAAACACCATATATTTT.

The CDR3 loop is CASSSRGPYGYTF. The CDR3 DNA reads TGTGCCAGCAGCAGCAGGGGTCCCTATGGCTACACCTTC. The chain recombines TRBV7-2 with TRBJ1-2; D perhaps matches TRBD1 (6 bases). With 5 bases removed from V and 4 bases from J, the gap between germline ends came to 11 bases. The CDR3 covers 13 residues. Germline-derived CDR1 and CDR2 are SGHTA and FQGNSA.

CDR3 protein: CASSYEGGGTEAFF. DNA of the CDR3: TGTGCCAGCAGTTACGAGGGGGGGGGCACTGAAGCTTTCTTT. The chain carries TRBV6-5 and TRBJ1-1; D possibly corresponds to TRBD1 (6 bases). The CDR3 has 14 amino acids. The V gene's germline CDR1 is MNHEY and CDR2 SVGAGI. The V end was cut by 2 bases, the J end by 4 bases, with 11 bases between.

The DNA of the CDR3 is TGTGCCACCAGCAGAGGGTCAGTACAGTCTAATCAGCCCCAGCATTTT. It yields the protein CATSRGSVQSNQPQHF. This rearrangement joins TRBV15 to TRBJ1-5; D gene ambiguous. The V gene's germline CDR1 is LNHNV and CDR2 YYDKDF (reference sequence). This CDR3 is 16 amino acids long. Trimming left V 1 base short and J 4 bases short, with 14 bases between.